The 17 T cell receptor beta chains reported below all come from one sample, sequenced in a study of regulatory T cells in long-lasting Graves disease. Time point defined: newly diagnosed GD, antithyroid drugs for less than 3 months. PBMC-extracted RNA yielded the TCR library. Researchers made TCR beta libraries by using iRepertoire HTBI primers and running Arm-PCR on CDR3 regions. TCRdb used MiXCR to reprocess the multiplex PCR reads, holding one entry per CDR3 protein. The data show around 460,000 distinct CDR3 sequences, approximately 15% seen once. The same data also went into a second study, on T cells in Graves' hyperthyroidism and ophthalmopathy.

This material consisted of peripheral blood mononuclear cells (PBMCs), taken at new diagnosis, from a patient treated with antithyroid drugs. These TCRs come from a woman aged 45-60 years with Graves disease.

This clonotype was seen ten or more times. The chain uses TRBV10-1 and TRBJ1-1, with D possibly matching TRBD1 (5 bases). The CDR3 runs to 14 residues. CDR1 is WNHNN, CDR2 SYGVQD, per germline (reference sequence). V lost 7 bases, J lost 4 bases, and 16 bases lay in between. The CDR3 loop reads CASTEERQFTEAFF. The CDR3 DNA sequence: TGCGCCAGCACCGAAGAGCGACAGTTCACTGAAGCTTTCTTT.

The table lists this clonotype with a few counts. In DNA form, the CDR3 reads TGTGCCAGCAGCCAATCTTTAGCGGTACAAGAGACCCAGTACTTC. This codes for CASSQSLAVQETQYF. The chain couples TRBV6-1 to TRBJ2-5; D might be TRBD2 (6 bases). Germline CDR1 and CDR2: MNHNS and SASEGT. Trimming cost V 6 bases and J 2 bases, with 16 bases left between them. The CDR3 spans 15 residues.

In nucleotides, the CDR3 is TGTGCCAGCAGTGTTCGGCCGGAGGGGATAGATACGCAGTATTTT. This sequence encodes CASSVRPEGIDTQYF. V and J are TRBV27 and TRBJ2-3; the D gene is possibly TRBD2 (6 bases). CDR3 length: 15 residues. Germline V gene data show CDR1 as MNHEY and CDR2 as SMNVEV (reference sequence). Trimming left V 5 bases short and J 5 bases short, with 17 bases between.

There are many counts of this clonotype. The chain joins TRBV7-6 to TRBJ2-5, with 14 nucleotides matching TRBD2. The CDR3 length is 16 residues. The germline V gene has CDR1 SGHVS and CDR2 FNYEAQ. V trimming: 3 bases; J trimming: 5 bases; junction bases outside the gene matches: 5. CDR3 bases: TGTGCCAGCAGCTTGGGACTAGCGGGAGTTTTCGAGACCCAGTACTTC. This gives the protein CASSLGLAGVFETQYF.

This clonotype was observed at least ten times. The chain links TRBV7-9 to TRBJ2-1; no definite D call. Deletions cut 2 bases from V and 8 bases from J, with 19 bases between. CDR3 length equals 16 residues. Germline-derived CDR1 and CDR2 are SEHNR and FQNEAQ (reference sequence). CDR3 in amino acids: CASSLLAASMIHEQFF. The CDR3 bases are TGTGCCAGCAGCTTACTGGCGGCGTCTATGATCCATGAGCAGTTCTTC.

This clonotype was seen more than once but under ten times. The chain uses TRBV4-2 and TRBJ2-1; tentatively, D is TRBD1 or TRBD2 (5 bases each). CDR1 and CDR2 (germline): LGHNA, YNFKEQ. V shed 5 bases and J shed 0 bases, with 17 bases lying between them. CDR3 length: 17 residues. The CDR3 nucleotides are TGTGCCAGCAGCGCTAGGGTGGGACCCGACTCCTACAATGAGCAGTTCTTC. It encodes CASSARVGPDSYNEQFF.

This clonotype was seen ten or more times. This rearrangement joins TRBV18 to TRBJ1-2, with TRBD1 matching 7 bases. Per the germline V gene, CDR1 is KGHSH and CDR2 is LQKENI. The junction had 3 bases not matched to a gene; V was cut back by 4 bases and J by 7 bases. The CDR3 length is 12 residues. CDR3 in DNA: TGTGCCAGCTCACACGGGACAGTTGGCTACACCTTC. This gives the protein CASSHGTVGYTF.

J is TRBJ1-2 and V is TRBV3-1, with a weak D call TRBD1 (6 bases). CDR1 is LGHDT and CDR2 is YNNKEL in the germline V gene (reference sequence). The CDR3 contains 14 residues. The V end was cut by 4 bases, the J end by 4 bases, with 13 bases between. In DNA form, the CDR3 reads TGTGCCAGCAGCCTTCCGGGGGGCCCCTATGGCTACACCTTC. This sequence encodes CASSLPGGPYGYTF.

This clonotype showed up many times. The rearrangement links TRBV20-1 to TRBJ2-7, with 11 nucleotides matching TRBD2. Germline-derived CDR1 and CDR2 are DFQATT and SNEGSKA (reference sequence). V trimming: 6 bases; J trimming: 3 bases; junction bases outside the gene matches: 13. This CDR3 has 16 amino acids. The CDR3, as DNA: TGCAGTGCCAGCCCGAGCCTAGCGGGAGGCAGCTACGAGCAGTACTTC. It yields the protein CSASPSLAGGSYEQYF.

This clonotype was counted ten times or more. The chain uses TRBV5-1 and TRBJ2-1; 10 bases align to TRBD1. With 3 bases clipped from V and 5 bases from J, the junction kept 8 bases outside the gene matches. CDR1 and CDR2 from the germline V gene are SGHRS and YFSETQ. The CDR3 covers 16 residues. The CDR3 is CASSSTGGTPDNEQFF. The CDR3 DNA follows: TGCGCCAGCAGCTCGACAGGGGGCACCCCTGACAATGAGCAGTTCTTC.

The CDR3 reads CSVAQGMETQYF. The CDR3 DNA reads as TGCAGTGTTGCACAGGGAATGGAGACCCAGTACTTC. The V call is TRBV20-1, the J call TRBJ2-5, with a weak D call TRBD1 (6 bases). The CDR3 length is 12 residues. Between the trimmed V and J ends, which lost 7 bases and 5 bases, there was a span of 14 bases. The germline V gene has CDR1 DFQATT and CDR2 SNEGSKA (reference sequence).

Many counts were recorded for this clonotype. V and J are TRBV5-1 and TRBJ1-1; 7 nucleotides line up with TRBD1. The length of the CDR3 is 11 residues. The ends lost 7 bases at V and 7 bases at J; junction bases unmatched: 4. Germline values: CDR1 SGHRS, CDR2 YFSETQ. The CDR3 DNA reads TGCGCCAGCGCCGGGGACAGTGAAGCTTTCTTT. This codes for CASAGDSEAFF.

This clonotype showed up many times. The chain uses TRBV6-1 and TRBJ2-7; D is perhaps TRBD1 (5 bases). The CDR3 length is 15 residues. CDR1 is MNHNS and CDR2 is SASEGT in the germline V gene. V was pared by 5 bases and J by 3 bases, with 17 bases between. The CDR3 is CASSRGRQGHYEQYF. As DNA, the CDR3 is TGTGCCAGCAGTAGGGGCAGGCAGGGCCACTACGAGCAGTACTTC.

This clonotype has a count of ten or more. The CDR3, as DNA: TGTGCCACCAGTGATTTTGGGGACAGGGGTTTCAATGAGCAGTTCTTC. This sequence encodes CATSDFGDRGFNEQFF. The rearrangement joins TRBV24-1 to TRBJ2-1, with 10 bases fitting TRBD1. V lost 1 base, J lost 6 bases, and 5 bases stayed unmatched. Germline V gives CDR1 KGHDR, CDR2 SFDVKD. This CDR3 has 16 amino acids.

The rearrangement uses TRBV7-9 and TRBJ2-7; D unclear. Germline V gene data show CDR1 as SEHNR and CDR2 as FQNEAQ (reference sequence). The V end lost 5 bases, the J end lost 3 bases, and 11 bases lay between the germline ends. This CDR3 spans 13 amino acids. The CDR3 DNA reads as TGTGCCAGCAGCCCCTTGGGATTCTACGAGCAGTACTTC. It encodes CASSPLGFYEQYF.

This chain joins TRBV3-1 and TRBJ2-2, with no clear D. CDR1 and CDR2 (germline): LGHDT, YNNKEL (reference sequence). The CDR3 sequence is 14 residues long. The V end lost 0 bases, the J end lost 6 bases, and 8 bases lay between the germline ends. CDR3: CASSQDPGSGELFF. CDR3 nucleotides: TGTGCCAGCAGCCAAGACCCGGGCTCCGGGGAGCTGTTTTTT.

This clonotype has only a few counts. V is TRBV5-8 and J is TRBJ2-1; D remains ambiguous. Trimming shortened V by 1 base and J by 4 bases, and 15 bases separated the two germline ends. The CDR3 totals 16 residues. Germline V gene lookup returns CDR1 SGHTS and CDR2 YDEGEE. The CDR3 DNA is TGTGCCAGCAGCTTGTCATTCGGCAGTTCTTACAATGAGCAGTTCTTC. This codes for CASSLSFGSSYNEQFF.